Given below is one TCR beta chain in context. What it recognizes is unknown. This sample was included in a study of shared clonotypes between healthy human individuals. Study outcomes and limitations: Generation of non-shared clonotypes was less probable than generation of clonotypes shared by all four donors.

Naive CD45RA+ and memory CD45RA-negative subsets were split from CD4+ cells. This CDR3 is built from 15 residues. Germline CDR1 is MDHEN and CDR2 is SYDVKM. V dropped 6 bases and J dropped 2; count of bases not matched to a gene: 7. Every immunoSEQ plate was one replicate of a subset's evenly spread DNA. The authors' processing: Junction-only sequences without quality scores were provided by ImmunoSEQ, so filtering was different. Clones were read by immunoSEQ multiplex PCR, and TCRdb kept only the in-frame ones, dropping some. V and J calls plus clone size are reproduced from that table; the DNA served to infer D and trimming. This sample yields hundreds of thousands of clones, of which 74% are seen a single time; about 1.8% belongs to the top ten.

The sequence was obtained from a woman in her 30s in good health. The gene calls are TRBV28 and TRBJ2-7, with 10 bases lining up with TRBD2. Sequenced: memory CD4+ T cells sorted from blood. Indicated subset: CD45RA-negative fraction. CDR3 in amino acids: CASSSGTSEPYEQYF. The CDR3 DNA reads TGTGCCAGCAGCTCCGGGACTAGCGAGCCCTACGAGCAGTACTTC. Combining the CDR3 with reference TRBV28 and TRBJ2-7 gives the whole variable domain DVKVTQSSRYLVKRTGEKVFLECVQDMDHENMFWYRQDPGLGLRLIYFSYDVKMKEKGDIPEGYSVSREKKERFSLILESASTNQTSMYLCASSSGTSEPYEQYFGPGTRLTVT.